The 6 T cell receptor beta chains listed next were all sequenced from one sample in a study of siplizumab effects on memory and regulatory T cells (dated by TCRdb to about 2019). Libraries were constructed by the immunoSEQ multiplex PCR assay. TCRdb mirrors the immuneACCESS table, restricted to in-frame sequences. Some clones are absent from its copies; in checked studies, under half trace to an unresolved V gene, and the reason for the others is unknown. Counted in this sample were tens of thousands of clones; 80% to 90% of them appeared once. Approximately 0.25% of the sample comes from the top ten. Sequencing used naive CD4+ T cells sorted from blood. In light of the paper, this sample's cell subset or site label describes: unstimulated naive T cells. The receptors originated from a human donor in good health.

The chain employs TRBV7-2 and TRBJ2-7, with D possibly matching TRBD1 (6 bases). This CDR3 comprises 12 residues. The ends were cut back, 5 bases at V and 4 bases at J, with 9 bases in the middle. Per germline, CDR1 SGHTA and CDR2 FQGNSA. This CDR3 is CASSLTGYEQYF. CDR3 DNA: TGTGCCAGCAGCCTTACAGGGTACGAGCAGTACTTC.

The V gene is TRBV19, the J gene TRBJ1-1; a possible D gene is TRBD1 (6 bases). The CDR3 totals 14 residues. V shed 0 bases and J shed 8 bases, with 13 bases lying between them. The germline V gene has CDR1 LNHDA and CDR2 SQIVND (reference sequence). Written as DNA, the CDR3 is TGTGCCAGTAGTATAGATTGGGGGACAACGGAAGCTTTCTTT. Protein product: CASSIDWGTTEAFF.

This chain connects TRBV18 to TRBJ1-1; maybe TRBD1 (6 bases). Trimming pared 2 bases from V and 4 bases from J, leaving 14 bases between. There are 15 residues in the CDR3. Per the germline V gene, CDR1 is KGHSH and CDR2 is LQKENI. DNA of the CDR3: TGTGCCAGCTCACCAAGACAGGAATGGTCCACTGAAGCTTTCTTT. Protein product: CASSPRQEWSTEAFF.

About this clone: The junction does not match germline at one end; this may be a read error. The chain joins TRBV4-1 to TRBJ1-2; D gene unclear. The CDR3 spans 14 residues. Germline CDR1 and CDR2: MGHRA and YSYEKL. For the CDR3, the DNA is TGCGCCAGCAACCAAGGGTCCCAGCCGTATGGCTACACCTTC. It yields the protein CASNQGSQPYGYTF.

The chain combines TRBV6-6 with TRBJ1-1; D is ambiguous. Per germline, CDR1 MNHNY and CDR2 SVGAGI (reference sequence). V was pared by 6 bases and J by 1 base, with 6 bases between. The length of the CDR3 is 12 residues. CDR3 bases: TGTGCCAGCAGGCAAGCGAACACTGAAGCTTTCTTT. This encodes CASRQANTEAFF.

The genes are TRBV5-8 and TRBJ2-7, with TRBD2 matching 8 bases. Losses at the gene ends were 0 bases for V and 7 bases for J; bases not matched to a gene: 9. This CDR3 has 15 residues. Germline CDR1 reads SGHTS; CDR2 reads YDEGEE. CDR3 DNA sequence: TGTGCCAGCAGCTTGGATGCGGGAGGACCGTATGAGCAGTACTTC. Translated, it gives CASSLDAGGPYEQYF.